Listed below are T cell receptor beta chains from one sample, sequenced in a study of blood T cell repertoires in COVID-19. Data came from immunoSEQ multiplex PCR; TCRdb stores just in-frame clones and leaves some out. The sample has roughly 480,000 clones, 89% seen once. The source material was peripheral blood. Receptors originate from a young man with COVID-19, enrolled during active disease. CDR3s include the opening cysteine and the closing phenylalanine or tryptophan. Each record gives: J gene, D gene, V gene, CDR3 protein, CDR3 DNA. D genes are given only for firm matches.

>TRBJ1-2|NA|TRBV19
CASSLQGNYGYTF
TGTGCCAGTAGCTTGCAGGGTAACTATGGCTACACCTTC
>TRBJ2-7|TRBD2|TRBV4-1
CASSQESVAAGESYEQYF
TGCGCCAGCAGCCAAGAGTCAGTTGCTGCGGGGGAATCCTACGAGCAGTACTTC
>TRBJ1-6|TRBD1|TRBV7-8
CASSEGIGTEYSPLHF
TGTGCCAGCAGTGAGGGTATTGGGACAGAGTATTCACCCCTCCACTTT
>TRBJ2-7|NA|TRBV27
CASKGGGSGYEQYF
TGTGCCAGCAAGGGGGGCGGGAGTGGTTACGAGCAGTACTTC
>TRBJ1-2|TRBD1|TRBV5-4
CASSWRGGTGLKDF
TGTGCCAGCAGCTGGAGGGGGGGGACAGGGCTGAAAGACTTC
>TRBJ2-3|NA|TRBV30
CAWTGADTQYF
TGTGCCTGGACTGGGGCGGATACGCAGTATTTT
>TRBJ2-6|TRBD1|TRBV7-9
CASSLEGQGLTGANVLTF
TGTGCCAGCAGCTTAGAGGGACAGGGGTTGACTGGGGCCAACGTCCTGACTTTC
>TRBJ2-1|NA|TRBV10-3
CAISAGGPYNEQFF
TGTGCCATCAGTGCAGGGGGGCCCTACAATGAGCAGTTCTTC
>TRBJ2-7|TRBD2|TRBV19
CASSIVRGSYEQYF
TGTGCCAGTAGTATAGTACGCGGGAGCTACGAGCAGTACTTC
>TRBJ2-5|NA|TRBV7-9
CASSLNRETQYF
TGTGCCAGCAGCTTAAATCGGGAGACCCAGTACTTC
>TRBJ2-3|TRBD2|TRBV27
CASSLSTSGSTDTQYF
TGTGCCAGCAGTTTATCAACTAGCGGGAGTACAGATACGCAGTATTTT
>TRBJ2-6|NA|TRBV5-1
CASSPWGEPGANVLTF
TGCGCCAGCAGCCCCTGGGGGGAGCCTGGGGCCAACGTCCTGACTTTC
>TRBJ2-7|TRBD2|TRBV5-4
CASSPWSAGGNEQYF
TGTGCCAGCAGTCCCTGGTCAGCGGGAGGCAACGAGCAGTACTTC
>TRBJ2-7|NA|TRBV5-1
CASSDSDSKGEQYF
TGCGCCAGCAGCGACAGTGACTCAAAAGGCGAGCAGTACTTC
>TRBJ2-1|TRBD2|TRBV30
CAWSAVAGANEQFF
TGTGCCTGGAGTGCGGTAGCGGGAGCCAATGAGCAGTTCTTC
>TRBJ1-5|NA|TRBV2
CASSEQGFSNQPQHF
TGTGCCAGCAGCGAACAGGGTTTTAGCAATCAGCCCCAGCATTTT
>TRBJ2-3|NA|TRBV6-5
CASRFGTYSTDTQYF
TGTGCCAGCAGATTCGGGACATACAGCACAGATACGCAGTATTTT
>TRBJ2-1|TRBD2|TRBV18
CASSPSGRGYNEQFF
TGTGCCAGCTCACCCAGCGGGAGGGGGTACAATGAGCAGTTCTTC
>TRBJ1-5|TRBD1|TRBV2
CASSGQGHSNQPQHF
TGTGCCAGCAGTGGACAGGGGCATAGCAATCAGCCCCAGCATTTT
>TRBJ2-1|NA|TRBV5-4
CASSLSPRDNEQFF
TGTGCCAGCAGCTTGTCCCCTCGAGACAATGAGCAGTTCTTC
>TRBJ2-7|NA|TRBV3-1/TRBV3-2
CASSQDSGRAYEQYF
TGTGCCAGCAGCCAAGATTCCGGCAGGGCCTACGAGCAGTACTTC
>TRBJ1-1|TRBD1|TRBV10-3
CAISGTGGAGTEAFF
TGTGCCATCAGTGGGACAGGGGGCGCGGGGACTGAAGCTTTCTTT